This T cell receptor (beta chain) was captured by sequencing in a study of molecular identifiers for immune sequencing clone quantification. Study-level points and caveats: Beyond 20 RNA copies, clones held over 97% of effector molecules, compared with under 1% in naive cells.

Details on this clonotype: The antigen is undetermined. Mismatch with germline at one junction end may stem from a read error.

CDR3 size: 15 residues. The germline V gene has CDR1 MNHEY and CDR2 SVGAGI. With RNA at 10%, 30% or 50%, naive CD8 libraries came from approximately 22,000 to 940,000 sorted cells. Listed TCR primers and previously described methods were used for bulk TCR libraries. In TCRdb, the PCR reads were re-called with MiXCR into one record per CDR3 protein. The data show roughly 320,000 distinct CDR3 sequences, with about a quarter seen just once and around 0.76% held by the top ten. This TCR derives from a human donor in good health. Some libraries in this study had Jurkat cell RNA spiked in. Sequenced input: naive CD8+ T cells from blood, with Jurkat cell RNA spiked in. As for subset: FACS-sorted CD8+CD4-CCR7+CD45RA+ naive T cells. This chain connects TRBV6-5 to TRBJ1-1; D unresolved. CDR3 DNA: TGTGCCAGCAGTTACTACCCCCTGGCGAACGCTGAAGCTTTCTTT. Translated: CASSYYPLANAEAFF.